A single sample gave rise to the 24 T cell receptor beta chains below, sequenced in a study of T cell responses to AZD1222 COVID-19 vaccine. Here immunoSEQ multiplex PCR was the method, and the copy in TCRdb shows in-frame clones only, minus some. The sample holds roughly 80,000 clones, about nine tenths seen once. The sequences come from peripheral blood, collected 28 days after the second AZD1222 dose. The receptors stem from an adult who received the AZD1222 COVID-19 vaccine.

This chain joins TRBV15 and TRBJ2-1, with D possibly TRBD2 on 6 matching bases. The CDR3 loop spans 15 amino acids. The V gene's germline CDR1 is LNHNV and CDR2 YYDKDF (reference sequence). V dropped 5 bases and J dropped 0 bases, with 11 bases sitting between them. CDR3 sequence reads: CATSSDGSSYNEQFF. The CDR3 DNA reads TGTGCCACCAGCTCGGACGGGAGCTCCTACAATGAGCAGTTCTTC. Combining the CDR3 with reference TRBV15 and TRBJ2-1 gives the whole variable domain DAMVIQNPRYQVTQFGKPVTLSCSQTLNHNVMYWYQQKSSQAPKLLFHYYDKDFNNEADTPDNFQSRRPNTSFCFLDIRSPGLGDTAMYLCATSSDGSSYNEQFFGPGTRLTVL.

CDR3 DNA: TGTGCCAGCAGTCCCCTTCTAGGGGGCACCAAAAACATTCAGTACTTC. It yields the protein CASSPLLGGTKNIQYF. The chain has TRBV7-9 and TRBJ2-4; 7 positions match TRBD1. The V gene end was trimmed by 6 bases and the J gene end by 2 bases; junction bases not matched to a gene: 10. This CDR3 has 16 residues. CDR1 is SEHNR and CDR2 is FQNEAQ in the germline V gene (reference sequence). The whole variable domain, remainder taken from reference TRBV7-9 and TRBJ2-4, is DTGVSQNPRHKITKRGQNVTFRCDPISEHNRLYWYRQTLGQGPEFLTYFQNEAQLEKSRLLSDRFSAERPKGSFSTLEIQRTEQGDSAMYLCASSPLLGGTKNIQYFGAGTRLSVL.

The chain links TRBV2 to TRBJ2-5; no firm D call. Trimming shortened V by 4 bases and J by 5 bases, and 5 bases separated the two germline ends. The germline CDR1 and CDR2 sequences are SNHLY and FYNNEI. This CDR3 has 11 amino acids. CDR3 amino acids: CASSVYETQYF. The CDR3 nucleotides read TGTGCCAGCAGTGTTTATGAGACCCAGTACTTC. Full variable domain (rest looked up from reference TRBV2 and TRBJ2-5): EPEVTQTPSHQVTQMGQEVILRCVPISNHLYFYWYRQILGQKVEFLVSFYNNEISEKSEIFDDQFSVERPDGSNFTLKIRSTKLEDSAMYFCASSVYETQYFGPGTRLLVL.

In DNA form, the CDR3 reads TGCAGCGTTGAAGTATCCAAAGGGACCGGGGAGCTGTTTTTT. Protein: CSVEVSKGTGELFF. The chain links TRBV29-1 to TRBJ2-2; D gene uncertain. The V end was cut by 1 base, the J end by 5 bases, with 11 bases between. The germline gives CDR1 SQVTM, CDR2 ANQGSEA. The CDR3 has 14 residues.

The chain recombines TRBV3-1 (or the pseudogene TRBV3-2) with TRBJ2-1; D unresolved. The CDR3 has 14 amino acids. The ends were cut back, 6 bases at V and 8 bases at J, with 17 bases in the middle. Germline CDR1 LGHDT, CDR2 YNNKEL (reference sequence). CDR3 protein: CASSPSTNSYEQFF. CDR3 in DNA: TGTGCCAGCAGTCCTTCGACAAATTCCTATGAGCAGTTCTTC.

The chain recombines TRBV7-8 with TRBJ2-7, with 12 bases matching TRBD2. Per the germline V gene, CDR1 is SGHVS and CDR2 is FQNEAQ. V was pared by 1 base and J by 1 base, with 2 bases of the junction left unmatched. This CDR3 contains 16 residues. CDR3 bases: TGTGCCAGCAGCTTAGTGACTAGCGGGGGTTCCTACGAGCAGTACTTC. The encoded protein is CASSLVTSGGSYEQYF.

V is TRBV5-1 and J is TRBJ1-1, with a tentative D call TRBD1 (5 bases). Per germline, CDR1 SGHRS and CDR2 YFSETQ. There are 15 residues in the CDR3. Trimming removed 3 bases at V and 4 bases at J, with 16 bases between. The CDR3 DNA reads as TGCGCCAGCAGCTCGTACGGAGGGGAGGGCACTGAAGCTTTCTTT. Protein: CASSSYGGEGTEAFF.

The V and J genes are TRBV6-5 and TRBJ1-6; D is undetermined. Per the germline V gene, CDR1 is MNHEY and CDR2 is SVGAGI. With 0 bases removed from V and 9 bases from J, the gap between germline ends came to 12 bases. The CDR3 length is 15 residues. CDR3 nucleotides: TGTGCCAGCAGTTACTCGAAACTGCCCCCTTCACCCCTCCACTTT. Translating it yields CASSYSKLPPSPLHF.

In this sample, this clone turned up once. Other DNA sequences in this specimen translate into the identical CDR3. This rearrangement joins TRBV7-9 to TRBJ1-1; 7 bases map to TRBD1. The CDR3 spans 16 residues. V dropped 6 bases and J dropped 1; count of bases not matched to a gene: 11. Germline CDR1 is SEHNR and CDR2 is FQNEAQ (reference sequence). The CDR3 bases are TGTGCCAGCAGTACCTACAGGGGAAGAGGGAACACTGAAGCTTTCTTT. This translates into CASSTYRGRGNTEAFF.

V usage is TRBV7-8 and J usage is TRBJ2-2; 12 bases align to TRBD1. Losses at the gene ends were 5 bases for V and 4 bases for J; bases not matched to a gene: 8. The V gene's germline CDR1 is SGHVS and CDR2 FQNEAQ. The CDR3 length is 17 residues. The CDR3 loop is CASSAGTGGRATGELFF. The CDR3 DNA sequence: TGTGCCAGCAGCGCCGGGACAGGGGGCCGGGCCACCGGGGAGCTGTTTTTT.

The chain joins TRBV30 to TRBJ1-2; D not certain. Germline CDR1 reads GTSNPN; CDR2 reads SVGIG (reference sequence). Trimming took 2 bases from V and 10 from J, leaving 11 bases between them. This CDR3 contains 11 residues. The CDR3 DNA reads TGTGCCTGGAGTACTGCCCCAGCCTACACCTTC. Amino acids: CAWSTAPAYTF. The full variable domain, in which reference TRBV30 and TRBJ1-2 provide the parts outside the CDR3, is SQTIHQWPATLVQPVGSPLSLECTVEGTSNPNLYWYRQAAGRGLQLLFYSVGIGQISSEVPQNLSASRPQDRQFILSSKKLLLSDSGFYLCAWSTAPAYTFGSGTRLTVV.

The CDR3 coding sequence is TGTGCCAGCAGGGGGGACAGAAATTCACCCCTCCACTTT. The encoded protein is CASRGDRNSPLHF. This chain links TRBV9 with TRBJ1-6; 7 bases are a match to TRBD1. CDR1 and CDR2 (germline): SGDLS, YYNGEE. This CDR3 comprises 13 residues. V shed 5 bases and J 7 bases; nucleotides not matched to a gene: 3.

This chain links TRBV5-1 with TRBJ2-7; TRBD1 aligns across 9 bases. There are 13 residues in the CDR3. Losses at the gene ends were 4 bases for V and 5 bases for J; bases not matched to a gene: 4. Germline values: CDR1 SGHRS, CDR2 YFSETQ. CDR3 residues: CASSRDRVHEQYF. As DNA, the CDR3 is TGCGCCAGCAGCAGGGACAGGGTCCACGAGCAGTACTTC.

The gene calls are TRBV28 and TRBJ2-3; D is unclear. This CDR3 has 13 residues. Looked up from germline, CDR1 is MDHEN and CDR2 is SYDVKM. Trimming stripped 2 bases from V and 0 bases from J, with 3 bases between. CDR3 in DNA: TGTGCCAGCAGTTTACGTAGCACAGATACGCAGTATTTT. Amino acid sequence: CASSLRSTDTQYF.

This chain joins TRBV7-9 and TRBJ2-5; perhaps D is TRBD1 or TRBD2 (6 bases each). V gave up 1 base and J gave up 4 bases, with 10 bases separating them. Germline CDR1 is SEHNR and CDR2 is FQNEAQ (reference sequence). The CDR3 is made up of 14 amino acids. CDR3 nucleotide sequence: TGTGCCAGCAGCTTAGAGGGGGGCCTAGAGACCCAGTACTTC. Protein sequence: CASSLEGGLETQYF. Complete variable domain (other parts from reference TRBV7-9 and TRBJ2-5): DTGVSQNPRHKITKRGQNVTFRCDPISEHNRLYWYRQTLGQGPEFLTYFQNEAQLEKSRLLSDRFSAERPKGSFSTLEIQRTEQGDSAMYLCASSLEGGLETQYFGPGTRLLVL.

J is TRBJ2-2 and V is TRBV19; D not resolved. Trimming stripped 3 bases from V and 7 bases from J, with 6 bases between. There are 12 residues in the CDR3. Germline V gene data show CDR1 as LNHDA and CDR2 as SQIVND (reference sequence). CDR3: CASSIRLGELFF. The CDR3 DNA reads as TGTGCCAGTAGTATTAGGCTCGGGGAGCTGTTTTTT.

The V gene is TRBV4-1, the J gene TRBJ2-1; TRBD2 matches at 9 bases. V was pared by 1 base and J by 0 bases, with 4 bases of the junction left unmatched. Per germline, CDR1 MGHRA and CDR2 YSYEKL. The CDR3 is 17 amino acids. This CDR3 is CASSQGLAVSSYNEQFF. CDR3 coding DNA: TGCGCCAGCAGCCAAGGACTAGCGGTGAGCTCCTACAATGAGCAGTTCTTC.

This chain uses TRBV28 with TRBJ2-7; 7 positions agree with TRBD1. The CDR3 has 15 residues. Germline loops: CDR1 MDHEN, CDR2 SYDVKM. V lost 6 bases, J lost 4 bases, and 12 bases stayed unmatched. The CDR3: CASSPVTGFIYEQYF. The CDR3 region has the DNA TGTGCCAGCAGCCCCGTGACAGGGTTTATTTACGAGCAGTACTTC.

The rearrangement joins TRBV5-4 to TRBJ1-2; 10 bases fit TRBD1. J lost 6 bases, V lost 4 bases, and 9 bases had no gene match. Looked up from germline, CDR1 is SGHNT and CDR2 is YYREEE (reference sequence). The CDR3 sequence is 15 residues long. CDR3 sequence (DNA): TGTGCCAGCAGCGTCCCGGGACAGGGGTTTCATGGCTACACCTTC. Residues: CASSVPGQGFHGYTF. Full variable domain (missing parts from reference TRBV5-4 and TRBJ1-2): ETGVTQSPTHLIKTRGQQVTLRCSSQSGHNTVSWYQQALGQGPQFIFQYYREEENGRGNFPPRFSGLQFPNYSSELNVNALELDDSALYLCASSVPGQGFHGYTFGSGTRLTVV.

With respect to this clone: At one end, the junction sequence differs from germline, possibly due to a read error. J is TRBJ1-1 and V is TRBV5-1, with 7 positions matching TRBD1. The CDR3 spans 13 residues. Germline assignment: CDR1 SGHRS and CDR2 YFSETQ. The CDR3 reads CASSVDRNAEAFF. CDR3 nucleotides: TGCGCCAGCAGCGTGGACAGGAACGCTGAAGCTTTCTTT.

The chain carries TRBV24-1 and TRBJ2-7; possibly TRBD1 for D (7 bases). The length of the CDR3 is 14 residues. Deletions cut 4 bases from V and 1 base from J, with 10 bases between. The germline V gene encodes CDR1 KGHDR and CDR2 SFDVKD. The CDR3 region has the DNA TGTGCCACCAGTGAGGCAGGGGGGTCCTACGAGCAGTACTTC. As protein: CATSEAGGSYEQYF.

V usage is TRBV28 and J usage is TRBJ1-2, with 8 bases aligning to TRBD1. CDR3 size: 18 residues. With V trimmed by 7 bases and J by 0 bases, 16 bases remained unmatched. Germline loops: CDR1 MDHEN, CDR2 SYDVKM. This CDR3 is CASNSPGQAAASNYGYTF. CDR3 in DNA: TGTGCCAGCAACTCTCCGGGACAGGCGGCGGCTTCTAACTATGGCTACACCTTC.

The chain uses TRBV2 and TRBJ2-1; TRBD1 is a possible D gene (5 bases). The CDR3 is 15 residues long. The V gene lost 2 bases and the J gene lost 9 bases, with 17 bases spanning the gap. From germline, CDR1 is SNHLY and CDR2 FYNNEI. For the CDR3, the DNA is TGTGCCAGCAGTGAATGGGGCAGGGCTTTAAGTGAGCAGTTCTTC. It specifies CASSEWGRALSEQFF.

The CDR3 bases are TGCAGCGTGTCGGGTGCTAACTATGGCTACACCTTC. Its protein is CSVSGANYGYTF. The chain combines TRBV29-1 with TRBJ1-2; the D is unclear. V was trimmed by 6 bases and J by 0 bases, leaving 8 bases between them. Germline loops: CDR1 SQVTM, CDR2 ANQGSEA. This CDR3 is 12 amino acids long. The variable domain in full, with the rest retrieved from reference TRBV29-1 and TRBJ1-2, is SAVISQKPSRDICQRGTSLTIQCQVDSQVTMMFWYRQQPGQSLTLIATANQGSEATYESGFVIDKFPISRPNLTFSTLTVSNMSPEDSSIYLCSVSGANYGYTFGSGTRLTVV.